This TCR beta chain emerged from a study of T cell responses to AZD1222 COVID-19 vaccine. General study findings and limits: At baseline, just a handful of AZD1222 recipients tested seropositive.

Generated by immunoSEQ multiplex PCR, the TCRdb table keeps only in-frame clones and is missing some. Of 150,000 or so clones listed, around nine tenths are singletons. CDR1 is SGHTA, CDR2 FQGNSA, per germline. This CDR3 region has 16 residues. Trimming removed 3 bases from V and 0 bases from J, with 12 bases in between. A note on this clone: As yet, its antigen is unknown.

The chain combines TRBV7-2 with TRBJ1-3; D remains unclear. The receptor comes from an adult in good health. The input for sequencing was peripheral blood, taken on day 0 of AZD1222 vaccination. The CDR3 is CASSFSGVNSGNTIYF. The CDR3 DNA sequence: TGTGCCAGCAGCTTTTCAGGAGTAAACTCTGGAAACACCATATATTTT. Full variable domain (remainder filled in from reference TRBV7-2 and TRBJ1-3): GAGVSQSPSNKVTEKGKDVELRCDPISGHTALYWYRQSLGQGLEFLIYFQGNSAPDKSGLPSDRFSAERTGGSVSTLTIQRTQQEDSAVYLCASSFSGVNSGNTIYFGEGSWLTVV.